This record concerns one T cell receptor beta chain sequence. The germline CDR1 and CDR2 sequences are MNHEY and SMNVEV (reference sequence). Trimming removed 2 bases from V and 6 bases from J; junction bases left unmatched: 8. The CDR3 loop spans 15 amino acids. A multiplex PCR was run with 60 Vbeta primers and 13 Jbeta primers. Here immunoSEQ multiplex PCR was the method, and the copy in TCRdb shows in-frame clones only, minus some. The sample shows more than 15,000 clones, 60% to 80% of them seen only once. This record comes from a study of cytomegalovirus exposure and HLA in healthy donors. The V and J genes are TRBV27 and TRBJ2-7; 9 bases line up with TRBD2. This TCR came from a man in his late teens or twenties in good health and CMV-seronegative. The sequenced material came from PBMCs. The CDR3 protein is CASSLMGGRAFEQYF. CDR3 sequence (DNA): TGTGCCAGCAGTTTAATGGGCGGGAGGGCATTCGAGCAGTACTTC.